A selection of T cell receptor beta chains follows, all from one sample in a study of cytomegalovirus exposure and HLA in healthy donors. Libraries were prepared by immunoSEQ multiplex PCR; TCRdb keeps only in-frame clonotypes and omits some of them. The sample holds fewer than 95,000 clones, 85% seen once. Material for sequencing was PBMCs. These receptors all come from a man aged 40-55 years in good health and CMV-seropositive. Each CDR3 is given with its conserved first and last residue. A D gene is named only where the DNA matches it firmly. Part of the rows lack a size; the others show once, few, many or a class for expanded clones.

d_call	v_call	clone_size	j_call	cdr3_nt	cdr3_aa
.	TRBV10-1	.	TRBJ2-1	TGCGCCCCCCCTTCGGGAGCGGAGCAGTTCTTC	CAPPSGAEQFF
.	TRBV5-4	.	TRBJ2-1	TGTGCCAGCAGCTTGGGAGGGCCCCAGAACCTCAATGAGCAGTTCTTC	CASSLGGPQNLNEQFF
.	TRBV29-1	once	TRBJ1-1	TGCAGCGTGGTCCCGGGTCCGAACACTGAAGCTTTCTTT	CSVVPGPNTEAFF
TRBD2	TRBV30	.	TRBJ2-1	TGTGCCTGGAGAGTCACTAGCGCCTCCTACAATGAGCAGTTCTTC	CAWRVTSASYNEQFF
.	TRBV11-2	.	TRBJ2-7	TGTGCCAGCAGCCCCGACTTCTACGAGCAGTACTTC	CASSPDFYEQYF
TRBD2	TRBV14	.	TRBJ2-3	TGTGCCAGCAGCCCCTATCGTAGCGGGAGAAAATCAGATACGCAGTATTTT	CASSPYRSGRKSDTQYF
.	TRBV5-4	once	TRBJ1-4	TGTGCCAGCAGCTGGGGCGGCGCCGTCCAAGAAAAACTGTTTTTT	CASSWGGAVQEKLFF
.	TRBV25-1	.	TRBJ2-7	TGTGCCACCTCCGACAGTACAGAACCCTACGAGCAGTACTTC	CATSDSTEPYEQYF
.	TRBV5-8	.	TRBJ2-7	TGTGCCAGCAGACGGACGGGGAGCTCCTACGAGCAGTACTTC	CASRRTGSSYEQYF
.	TRBV7-9	once	TRBJ2-3	TGTGCCAGCAGCTTTGACAGTACCGCCACAGATACGCAGTATTTT	CASSFDSTATDTQYF
TRBD1	TRBV28	few	TRBJ1-5	TGTGCCAGCCAGACAGGGTCCAGGCAGCCCCAGCATTTT	CASQTGSRQPQHF
.	TRBV9	.	TRBJ2-1	TGTGCCAGCAGCGTAGGTGGAGTTAGCTCCTACAATGAGCAGTTCTTC	CASSVGGVSSYNEQFF
.	TRBV28	.	TRBJ1-1	TGTGCCAGCACTAGAGAGTCGGGGGGGTACTTAATCACTGAAGCTTTCTTT	CASTRESGGYLITEAFF
TRBD1	TRBV4-1	once	TRBJ1-1	TGCGCCAGCAGCCGTTCCGGACAGGGTGGGACGAACACTGAAGCTTTCTTT	CASSRSGQGGTNTEAFF
.	TRBV11-3	.	TRBJ2-2	TGTGCCAGCAGCTTATCGGTCGCCGGGGAGCTGTTTTTT	CASSLSVAGELFF
TRBD2	TRBV27	.	TRBJ2-2	TGTGCCAGCATATCAGCGGGAAACACCGGGGAGCTGTTTTTT	CASISAGNTGELFF
.	TRBV11-3	.	TRBJ2-6	TGTGCCAGCAGCCCTCAGGGGACGAGCTCTGGGGCCAACGTCCTGACTTTC	CASSPQGTSSGANVLTF
TRBD2	TRBV19	.	TRBJ2-5	TGTGCCAGTACAAACGGGGGGTTTCTGTACTTC	CASTNGGFLYF
TRBD2	TRBV4-2	.	TRBJ2-5	TGTGCCAGCAGCCAAGGCGCGGGACTAGGAGAGACCCAGTACTTC	CASSQGAGLGETQYF
.	TRBV29-1	.	TRBJ1-2	TGCAGCGTTGACAGGGGTACCTATGGCTACACCTTC	CSVDRGTYGYTF
TRBD2	TRBV2	.	TRBJ2-1	TGTGCCAGCAGTGATTCGGAACGGGGGGGATATGAGCAGTTCTTC	CASSDSERGGYEQFF
.	TRBV29-1	few	TRBJ1-1	TGCAGCGTCGCCGGGTCGAACACTGAAGCTTTCTTT	CSVAGSNTEAFF
.	TRBV6-5	.	TRBJ2-1	TGTGCCAGCAGTTACTCGAGACGGCAGGGGTACAATGAGCAGTTCTTC	CASSYSRRQGYNEQFF
TRBD1	TRBV4-1	.	TRBJ1-5	TGCGCCAGCAGCGACCGGGACAGGAGAAATAGCAATCAGCCCCAGCATTTT	CASSDRDRRNSNQPQHF
.	TRBV18	.	TRBJ2-7	TGTGCCAGCTCACCCCGTTCCTACGAGCAGTACTTC	CASSPRSYEQYF
TRBD1	TRBV2	.	TRBJ1-2	TGTGCCAGCAGGGCTAACCCGGGACAGGGGGCGTATGGCTACACCTTC	CASRANPGQGAYGYTF
TRBD1	TRBV7-2	.	TRBJ2-2	TGTGCCAGCAGCACCGGGACAGGGTTAACCGGGGAGCTGTTTTTT	CASSTGTGLTGELFF
TRBD2	TRBV10-2	.	TRBJ2-5	TGCGCCGGGGGGGTTACGCAAGAGACCCAGTACTTC	CAGGVTQETQYF
TRBD1	TRBV13	.	TRBJ1-1	TGTGCCAGCAGCTTAGGCCCCGGGACAGTGAACACTGAAGCTTTCTTT	CASSLGPGTVNTEAFF
.	TRBV6-1	.	TRBJ1-1	TGTGCCAGCAGTTCGGGGGGCATGAACACTGAAGCTTTCTTT	CASSSGGMNTEAFF
.	TRBV15	.	TRBJ2-5	TGTGCCACCAGCAGAGATTACGCGAATTTGATGTACTTC	CATSRDYANLMYF
.	TRBV30	.	TRBJ2-7	TGTGCCTGGAAAGGCTGGAGCACGAGCTACGAGCAGTACTTC	CAWKGWSTSYEQYF
.	TRBV6-6	.	TRBJ2-7	TGTGCCAGCAGTTACGACGGTAGCCTTTACGAGCAGTACTTC	CASSYDGSLYEQYF
TRBD1	TRBV7-9	.	TRBJ2-7	TGTGCCAGCAGTGAAACAGGGGGCGCTTTCTACGAGCAGTACTTC	CASSETGGAFYEQYF
.	TRBV2	.	TRBJ1-5	TGTGCTTCAGGAGGGGATAGCAATCAGCCCCAGCATTTT	CASGGDSNQPQHF
.	TRBV7-2	once	TRBJ2-7	TGTGCCAGCAGCCTAGCCGGGACTCCGGATCGCGAGCAGTACTTC	CASSLAGTPDREQYF